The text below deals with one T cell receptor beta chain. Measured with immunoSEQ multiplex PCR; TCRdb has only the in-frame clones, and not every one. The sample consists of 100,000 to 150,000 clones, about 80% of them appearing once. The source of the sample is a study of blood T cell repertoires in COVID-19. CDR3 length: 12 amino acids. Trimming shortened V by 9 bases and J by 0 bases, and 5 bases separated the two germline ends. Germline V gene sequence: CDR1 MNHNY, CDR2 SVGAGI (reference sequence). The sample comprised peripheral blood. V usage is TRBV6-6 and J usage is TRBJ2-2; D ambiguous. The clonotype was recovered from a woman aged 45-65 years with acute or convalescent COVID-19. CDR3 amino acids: CASISNTGELFF. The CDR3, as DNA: TGTGCCAGTATATCGAACACCGGGGAGCTGTTTTTT.